This T cell receptor (beta chain) was recorded in a study of shared clonotypes between healthy human individuals. V was trimmed by 3 bases and J by 0 bases, leaving 10 bases between them. Germline loops: CDR1 SGHRS, CDR2 YFSETQ. CDR3 size: 14 residues. The assay used deep level. Repertoires were generated with immunoSEQ multiplex PCR, while TCRdb's copy carries only in-frame clones and drops some. The data show 500,000 to 550,000 clones, about 96% seen once. The receptor was isolated from a woman aged 30 to 39 in good health. V gene TRBV5-1 combines with J gene TRBJ2-7; D may be TRBD2 (6 bases). The material sequenced was naive CD4+ T cells sorted from blood. Specified subset: CD45RA+ positively selected. The CDR3 loop reads CASSYLASSYEQYF. The DNA for the CDR3 is TGCGCCAGCAGCTATCTAGCGTCCTCCTACGAGCAGTACTTC. The whole variable domain, filled in from reference TRBV5-1 and TRBJ2-7, reads KAGVTQTPRYLIKTRGQQVTLSCSPISGHRSVSWYQQTPGQGLQFLFEYFSETQRNKGNFPGRFSGRQFSNSRSEMNVSTLELGDSALYLCASSYLASSYEQYFGPGTRLTVT.